This T cell receptor (beta chain) stems from a study of cytomegalovirus exposure and HLA in healthy donors. Study outcomes and limitations: Later, an analysis found that common viral pathogens appeared to be linked with several of the most significant clusters.

It was with 60 Vbeta and 13 Jbeta primers that the PCR ran. The data were produced by immunoSEQ multiplex PCR, yet TCRdb's version contains in-frame clones alone and is incomplete. The sample holds about 190,000 clones, about 80% seen once. With respect to this clone: As yet, its antigen is unknown.

The CDR3 length is 13 residues. CDR1 is SQVTM, CDR2 ANQGSEA, per germline. Trimming took 1 base from V and 7 from J; bases not matched to a gene: 5. The chain is built from TRBV29-1 and TRBJ1-2; 8 nucleotides align to TRBD1. This clonotype was sampled from a woman under 30 in good health and CMV-seropositive. Material: PBMCs. This CDR3 is CSVEGGQGPGYTF. The CDR3 nucleotides are TGCAGCGTTGAAGGTGGACAGGGACCTGGCTACACCTTC.